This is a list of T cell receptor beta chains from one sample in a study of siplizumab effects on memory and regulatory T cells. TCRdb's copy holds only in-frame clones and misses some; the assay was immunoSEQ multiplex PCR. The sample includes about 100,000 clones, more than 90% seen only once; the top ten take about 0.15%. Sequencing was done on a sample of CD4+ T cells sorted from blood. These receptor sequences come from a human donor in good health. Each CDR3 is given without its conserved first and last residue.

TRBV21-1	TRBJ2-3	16	ASSPLPRDGGQADTQY
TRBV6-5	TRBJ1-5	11	ASSYRGPEPQH
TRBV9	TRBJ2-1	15	ASSPLGAGAPSNEQF
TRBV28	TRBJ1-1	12	ASSLDRSNTEAF
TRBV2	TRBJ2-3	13	ASPITQRGEDTQY
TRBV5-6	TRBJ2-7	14	ASSLGFERGGYEQY
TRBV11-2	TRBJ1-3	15	ASSSDWRGSSGNTIY
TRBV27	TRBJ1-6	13	ASGHGQNYNSPLH
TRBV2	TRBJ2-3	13	AFRRRGASTDTQY
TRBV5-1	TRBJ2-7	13	ASSLTDGYPYEQY
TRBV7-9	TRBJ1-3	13	ASSLDRSSGNTIY
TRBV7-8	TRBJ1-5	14	ASSLEGTGSYQPQH
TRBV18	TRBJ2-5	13	ASSPPGGYQETQY
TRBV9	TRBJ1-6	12	ASSVGDSFSPLH
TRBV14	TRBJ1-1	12	ASSQDFGDSEAF
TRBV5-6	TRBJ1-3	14	ASSLVGYAGGNTIY
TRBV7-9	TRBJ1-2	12	ASSPSAGEYGYT
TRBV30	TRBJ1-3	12	ACGQAVSGNTIY
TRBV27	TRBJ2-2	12	ASSLWGGTGELF
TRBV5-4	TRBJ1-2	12	ASSAQGSNYGYT
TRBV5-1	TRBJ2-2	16	ASSSGGSERLNTGELF
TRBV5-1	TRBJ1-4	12	ASSIGTTNEKLF
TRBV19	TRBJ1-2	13	ASSIAPGTAYGYT
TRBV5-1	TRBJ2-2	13	ASSLEGLVSGELF
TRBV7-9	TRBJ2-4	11	ASSLGQGNIQY
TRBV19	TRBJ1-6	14	ASRITGGPIHSPLH
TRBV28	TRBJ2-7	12	ASRPTGGAYEQY
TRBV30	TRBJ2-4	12	AWNSDLAKNIQY
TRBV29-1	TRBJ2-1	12	SGSRPGTANEQF
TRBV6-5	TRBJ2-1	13	ASSYSWQGAHEQF
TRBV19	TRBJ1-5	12	ASSIKLYREPQH
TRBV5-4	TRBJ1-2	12	ASSEGGRSGGYT
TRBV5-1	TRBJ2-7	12	ASSYLGRTYEQY
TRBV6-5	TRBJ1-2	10	ASSLDGYGYT
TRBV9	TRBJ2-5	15	ASSPSPRRGAGETQY
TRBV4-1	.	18	ASSQKLPLGTGGRTGEQY
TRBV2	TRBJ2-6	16	ASSTRDRLSSGANVLT
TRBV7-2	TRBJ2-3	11	ASSFGGTDTQY
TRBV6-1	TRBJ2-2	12	ASTEKGRGGELF
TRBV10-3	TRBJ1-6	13	ATQPEQGANSPLH
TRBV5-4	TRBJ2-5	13	ASSLYGPLQETQY
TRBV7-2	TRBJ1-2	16	ASSPYPRGQRSNYGYT
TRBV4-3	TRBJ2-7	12	ASSQDRAVYEQY
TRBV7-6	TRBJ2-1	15	ASRGLAGERSYNEQF
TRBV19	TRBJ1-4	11	AINLGGNEKLF
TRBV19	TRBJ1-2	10	ASNTGAYGYT
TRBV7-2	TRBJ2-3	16	ASSSTGTSGGPRDTQY
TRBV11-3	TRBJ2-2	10	ASSEGTGELF
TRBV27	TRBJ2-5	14	ASSLSSGGYQETQY
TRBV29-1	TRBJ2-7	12	SVTGQGVSYEQY
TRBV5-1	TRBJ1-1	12	ASSFSGGSTEAF
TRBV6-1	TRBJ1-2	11	ASSDRLDRGYT
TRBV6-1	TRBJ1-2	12	ASREDRAAYGYT
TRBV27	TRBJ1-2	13	ASSFGEGKGYGYT
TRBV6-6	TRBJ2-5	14	ASSYRRQLYQETQY
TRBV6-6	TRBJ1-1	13	ASSNPGRKNTEAF